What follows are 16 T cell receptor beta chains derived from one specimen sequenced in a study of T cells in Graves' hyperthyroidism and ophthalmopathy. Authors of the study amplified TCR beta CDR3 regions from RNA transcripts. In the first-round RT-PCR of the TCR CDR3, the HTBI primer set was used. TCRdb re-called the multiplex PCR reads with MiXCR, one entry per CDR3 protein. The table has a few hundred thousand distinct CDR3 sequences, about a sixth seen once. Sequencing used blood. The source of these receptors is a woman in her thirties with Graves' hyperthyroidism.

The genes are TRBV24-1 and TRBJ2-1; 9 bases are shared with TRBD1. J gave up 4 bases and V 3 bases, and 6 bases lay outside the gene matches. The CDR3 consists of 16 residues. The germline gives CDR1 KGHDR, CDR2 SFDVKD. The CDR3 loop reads CATSDSTGGLYNEQFF. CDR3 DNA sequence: TGTGCCACCAGTGATAGCACAGGGGGCTTGTACAATGAGCAGTTCTTC.

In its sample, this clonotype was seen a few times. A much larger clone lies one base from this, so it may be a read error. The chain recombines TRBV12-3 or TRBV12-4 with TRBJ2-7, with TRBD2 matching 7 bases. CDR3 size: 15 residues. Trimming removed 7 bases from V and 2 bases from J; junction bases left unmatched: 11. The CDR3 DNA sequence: TGTGCCAGCAATCTCCCTGGCGGGAGACCCTACGAGCAGTACTTC. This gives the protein CASNLPGGRPYEQYF.

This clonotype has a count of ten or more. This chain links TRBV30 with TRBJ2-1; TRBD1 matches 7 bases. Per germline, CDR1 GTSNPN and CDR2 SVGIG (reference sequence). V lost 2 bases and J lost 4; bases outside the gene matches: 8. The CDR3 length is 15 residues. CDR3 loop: CAWSPYRDRYNEQFF. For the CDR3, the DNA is TGTGCCTGGAGTCCATACCGGGACAGATACAATGAGCAGTTCTTC.

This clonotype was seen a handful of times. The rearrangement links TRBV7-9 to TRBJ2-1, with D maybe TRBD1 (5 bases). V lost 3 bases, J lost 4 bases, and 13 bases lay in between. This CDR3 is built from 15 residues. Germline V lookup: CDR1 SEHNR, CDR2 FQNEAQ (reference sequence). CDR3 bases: TGTGCCAGCAGCTTGTCCCTTGGGGCATACAATGAGCAGTTCTTC. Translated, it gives CASSLSLGAYNEQFF.

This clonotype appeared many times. The CDR3 bases are TGCAGTGCCCGAAACCAACTAGCCGGAACAGATACGCAGTATTTT. Protein: CSARNQLAGTDTQYF. The chain couples TRBV20-1 to TRBJ2-3; tentative D call: TRBD2 (6 bases). Trimming removed 6 bases at V and 3 bases at J, with 19 bases between. The CDR3 runs 15 residues. The germline CDR1 and CDR2 sequences are DFQATT and SNEGSKA (reference sequence).

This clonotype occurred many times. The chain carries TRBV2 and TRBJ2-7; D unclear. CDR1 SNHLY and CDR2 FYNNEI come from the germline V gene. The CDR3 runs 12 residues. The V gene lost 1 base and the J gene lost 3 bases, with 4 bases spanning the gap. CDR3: CASSEGDYEQYF. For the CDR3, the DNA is TGTGCCAGCAGTGAAGGGGACTACGAGCAGTACTTC.

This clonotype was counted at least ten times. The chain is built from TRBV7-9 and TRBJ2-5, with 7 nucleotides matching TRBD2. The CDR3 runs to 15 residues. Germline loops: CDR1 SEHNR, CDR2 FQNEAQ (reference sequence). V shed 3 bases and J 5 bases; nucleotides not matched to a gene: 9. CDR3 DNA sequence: TGTGCCAGCAGCTTCGAGGGAGGGACGCGGGAGACCCAGTACTTC. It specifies CASSFEGGTRETQYF.

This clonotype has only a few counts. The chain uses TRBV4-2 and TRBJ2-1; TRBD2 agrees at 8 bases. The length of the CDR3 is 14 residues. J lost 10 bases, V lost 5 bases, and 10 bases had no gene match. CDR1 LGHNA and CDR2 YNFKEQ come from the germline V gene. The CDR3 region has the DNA TGTGCCAGCAGCGTCCCGGGACTAGGGGGAGAGCAGTTCTTC. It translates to CASSVPGLGGEQFF.

CDR3 bases: TGTGCCAGCTCGTTAATAGCGGGAGAGGTATACAATGAGCAGTTCTTC. Amino acid sequence: CASSLIAGEVYNEQFF. The rearrangement joins TRBV6-1 to TRBJ2-1; the match to TRBD2 covers 9 bases. Trimming removed 8 bases from V and 4 bases from J; junction bases left unmatched: 12. Germline assignment: CDR1 MNHNS and CDR2 SASEGT. This CDR3 has 16 residues.

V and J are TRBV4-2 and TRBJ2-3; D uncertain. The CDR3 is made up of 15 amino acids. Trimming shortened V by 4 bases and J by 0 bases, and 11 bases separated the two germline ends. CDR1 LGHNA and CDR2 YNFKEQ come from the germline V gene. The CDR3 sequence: CASSPRGDSTDTQYF. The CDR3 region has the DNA TGTGCCAGCAGCCCCCGCGGAGACAGCACAGATACGCAGTATTTT.

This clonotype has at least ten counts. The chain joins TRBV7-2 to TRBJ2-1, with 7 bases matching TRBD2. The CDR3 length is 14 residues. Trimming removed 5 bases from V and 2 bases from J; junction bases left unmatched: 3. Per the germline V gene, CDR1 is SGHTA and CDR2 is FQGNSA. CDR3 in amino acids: CASSGGGTYNEQFF. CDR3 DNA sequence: TGTGCCAGCAGCGGGGGAGGGACCTACAATGAGCAGTTCTTC.

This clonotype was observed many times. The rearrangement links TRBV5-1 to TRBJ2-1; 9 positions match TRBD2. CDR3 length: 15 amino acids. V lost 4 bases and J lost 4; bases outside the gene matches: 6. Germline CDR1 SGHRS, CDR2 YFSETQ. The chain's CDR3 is CASSVAGGSYNEQFF. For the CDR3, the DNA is TGCGCCAGCAGCGTCGCGGGAGGGAGTTACAATGAGCAGTTCTTC.

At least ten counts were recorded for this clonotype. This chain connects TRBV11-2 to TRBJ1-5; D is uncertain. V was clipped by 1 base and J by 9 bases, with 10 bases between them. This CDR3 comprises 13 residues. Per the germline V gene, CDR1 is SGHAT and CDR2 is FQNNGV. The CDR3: CASSLAPARPQHF. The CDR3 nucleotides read TGTGCCAGCAGCTTAGCGCCAGCCCGGCCCCAGCATTTT. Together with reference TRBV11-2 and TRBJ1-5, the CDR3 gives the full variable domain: EAGVAQSPRYKIIEKRQSVAFWCNPISGHATLYWYQQILGQGPKLLIQFQNNGVVDDSQLPKDRFSAERLKGVDSTLKIQPAKLEDSAVYLCASSLAPARPQHFGDGTRLSIL.

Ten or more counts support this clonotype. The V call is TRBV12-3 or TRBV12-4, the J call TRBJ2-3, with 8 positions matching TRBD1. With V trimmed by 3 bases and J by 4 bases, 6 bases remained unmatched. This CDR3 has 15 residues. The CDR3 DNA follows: TGTGCCAGCAGTTTTGAAACAGGGGGACCAGATACGCAGTATTTT. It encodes CASSFETGGPDTQYF.

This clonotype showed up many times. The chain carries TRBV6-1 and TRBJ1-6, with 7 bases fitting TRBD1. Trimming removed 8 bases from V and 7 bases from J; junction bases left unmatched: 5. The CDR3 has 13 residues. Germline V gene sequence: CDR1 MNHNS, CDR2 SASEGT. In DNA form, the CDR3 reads TGTGCCAGCCGGACAGGAGAAAATTCACCCCTCCACTTT. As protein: CASRTGENSPLHF.

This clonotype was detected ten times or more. The CDR3 here is CSATGTSGRLTDTQYF. The CDR3 DNA is TGCAGTGCAACCGGGACTAGCGGGAGACTCACAGATACGCAGTATTTT. The chain has TRBV20-1 and TRBJ2-3, with 14 bases matching TRBD2. This CDR3 has 16 amino acids. Germline CDR1 is DFQATT and CDR2 is SNEGSKA (reference sequence). After removal of 6 bases from V and 2 bases from J, the junction contained 7 bases not matched to a gene.